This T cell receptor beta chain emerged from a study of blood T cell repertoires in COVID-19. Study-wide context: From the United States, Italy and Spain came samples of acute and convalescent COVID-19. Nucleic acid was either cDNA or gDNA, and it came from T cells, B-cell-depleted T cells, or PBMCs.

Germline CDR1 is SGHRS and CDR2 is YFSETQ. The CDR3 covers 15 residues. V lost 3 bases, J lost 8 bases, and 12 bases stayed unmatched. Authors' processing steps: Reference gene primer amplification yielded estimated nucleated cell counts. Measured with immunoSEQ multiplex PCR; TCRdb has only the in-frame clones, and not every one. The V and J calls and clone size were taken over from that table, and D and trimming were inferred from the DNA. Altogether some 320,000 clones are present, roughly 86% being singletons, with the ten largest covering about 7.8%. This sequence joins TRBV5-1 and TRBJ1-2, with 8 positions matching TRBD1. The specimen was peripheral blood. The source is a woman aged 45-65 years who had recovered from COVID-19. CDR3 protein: CASSSSLDRVRGYTF. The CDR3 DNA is TGCGCCAGCAGCTCCTCCTTGGACAGGGTTCGGGGCTACACCTTC.